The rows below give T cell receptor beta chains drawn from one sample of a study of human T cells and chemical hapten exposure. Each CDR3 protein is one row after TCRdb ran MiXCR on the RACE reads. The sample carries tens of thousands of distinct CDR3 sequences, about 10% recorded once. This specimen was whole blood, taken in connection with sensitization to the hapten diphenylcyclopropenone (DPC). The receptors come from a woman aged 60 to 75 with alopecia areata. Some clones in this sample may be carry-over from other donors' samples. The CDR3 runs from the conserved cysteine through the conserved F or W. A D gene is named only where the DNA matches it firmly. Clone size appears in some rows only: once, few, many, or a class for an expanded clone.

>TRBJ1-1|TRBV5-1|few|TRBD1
CASSFSRGRTEAFF
TGCGCCAGCAGCTTTTCCAGGGGGCGTACTGAAGCTTTCTTT
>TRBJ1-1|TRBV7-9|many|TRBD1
CASSRGQGLTEAFF
TGTGCCAGCAGCAGAGGACAGGGTCTAACTGAAGCTTTCTTT
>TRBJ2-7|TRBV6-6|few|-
CASSYHQEQYF
TGTGCCAGCAGTTACCATCAGGAGCAGTACTTC
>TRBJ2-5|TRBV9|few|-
CASSVRFQAETQYF
TGTGCCAGCAGCGTAAGATTCCAGGCGGAGACCCAGTACTTC
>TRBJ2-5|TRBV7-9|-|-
CASSLGSRVETQYF
TGTGCCAGCAGCTTAGGTTCCAGGGTAGAGACCCAGTACTTC
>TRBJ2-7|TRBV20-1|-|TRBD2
CSATRTSGGSYEQYF
TGCAGTGCCACAAGGACTAGCGGGGGTTCCTACGAGCAGTACTTC
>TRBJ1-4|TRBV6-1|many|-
CASRSPGLNEKLFF
TGTGCCAGCAGGTCACCGGGTTTAAATGAAAAACTGTTTTTT
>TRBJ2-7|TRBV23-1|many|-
CASSQASPRGSEQYF
TGCGCCAGCTCCCAGGCATCGCCGAGGGGCTCCGAGCAGTACTTC
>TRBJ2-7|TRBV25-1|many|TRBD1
CASSDPTGEISHEQYF
TGTGCCAGCAGTGATCCAACAGGGGAAATCAGCCACGAGCAGTACTTC
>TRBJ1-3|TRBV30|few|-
CAWSSGLSSGNTIYF
TGTGCCTGGAGTAGTGGACTTTCCTCTGGAAACACCATATATTTT
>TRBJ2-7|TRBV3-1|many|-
CASSQSPGTTDEQYF
TGTGCCAGCAGCCAATCCCCCGGGACAACCGACGAGCAGTACTTC
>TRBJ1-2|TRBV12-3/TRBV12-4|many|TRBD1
CASSLGTAHYGYTF
TGTGCCAGCAGCCTGGGGACAGCGCACTATGGCTACACCTTC
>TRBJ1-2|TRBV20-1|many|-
CSASPTFNYGYTF
TGCAGTGCTAGCCCTACATTTAACTATGGCTACACCTTC
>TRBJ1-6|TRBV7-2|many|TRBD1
CASSLVAGGMSPLHF
TGTGCCAGCAGCTTAGTCGCAGGGGGAATGTCACCCCTCCACTTT
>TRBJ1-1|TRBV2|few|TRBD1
CASSDPFRGQATTEAFF
TGTGCCAGCAGTGACCCCTTCCGCGGACAGGCGACCACTGAAGCTTTCTTT
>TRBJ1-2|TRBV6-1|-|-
CASSEFGGYGYTF
TGTGCCAGCAGTGAATTTGGGGGCTATGGCTACACCTTC
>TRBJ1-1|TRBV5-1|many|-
CASSLEPGWNTEAFF
TGCGCCAGCAGCTTGGAGCCAGGCTGGAACACTGAAGCTTTCTTT
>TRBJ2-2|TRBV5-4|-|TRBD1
CASSSPGQRTGELFF
TGTGCCAGCAGCTCTCCGGGACAGAGAACCGGGGAGCTGTTTTTT
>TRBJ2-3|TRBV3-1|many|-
CASSSTKSTDTQYF
TGTGCCAGCAGCTCGACAAAAAGCACAGATACGCAGTATTTT
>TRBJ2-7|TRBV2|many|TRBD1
CASSESTGGPREQYF
TGTGCCAGCAGCGAGTCGACAGGGGGCCCTCGGGAGCAGTACTTC
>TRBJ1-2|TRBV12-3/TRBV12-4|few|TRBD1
CASRKTGGYGYTF
TGTGCCAGCAGAAAGACAGGGGGCTATGGCTACACCTTC
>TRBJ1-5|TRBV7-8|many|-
CASSLDPPSSSGNQPQHF
TGTGCCAGCAGCTTAGACCCACCGTCCAGCAGTGGCAATCAGCCCCAGCATTTT
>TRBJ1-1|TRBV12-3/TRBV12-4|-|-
CASSLVQENTEAFF
TGTGCCAGCAGTTTAGTGCAGGAGAACACTGAAGCTTTCTTT
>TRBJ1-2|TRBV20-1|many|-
CSASLREGYTF
TGCAGTGCTAGCTTGAGGGAGGGCTACACCTTC
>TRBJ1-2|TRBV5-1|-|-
CASSLDGLSRNTF
TGCGCCAGCAGCTTGGACGGTTTGTCCCGGAACACCTTC
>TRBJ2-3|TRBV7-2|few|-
CASSLAGPGASTDTQYF
TGTGCCAGCAGCTTAGCAGGCCCGGGGGCCAGCACAGATACGCAGTATTTT
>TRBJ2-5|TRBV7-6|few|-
CASSGHFQETQYF
TGTGCCAGCAGCGGACACTTCCAAGAGACCCAGTACTTC
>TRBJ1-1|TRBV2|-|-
CASTPRTENTEAFF
TGTGCCAGCACCCCCCGGACAGAAAACACTGAAGCTTTCTTT
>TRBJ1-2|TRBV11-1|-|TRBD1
CASSSTGTGNGYTF
TGTGCCAGCAGCTCTACCGGGACAGGGAATGGCTACACCTTC
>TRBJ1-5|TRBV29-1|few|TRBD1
CSVGTGNQPQHF
TGCAGCGTTGGGACAGGGAATCAGCCCCAGCATTTT
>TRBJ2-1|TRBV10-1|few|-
CASSSTMSYNEQFF
TGCGCCAGCAGCAGCACCATGTCCTATAATGAGCAGTTCTTC